Many counts were recorded for the clone carrying this T cell receptor beta chain. Antigen: not known. The CDR3 loop spans 10 amino acids. V was clipped by 5 bases and J by 7 bases, with 7 bases between them. CDR1 and CDR2 (germline): SQVTM, ANQGSEA. These data come from a study of shared clonotypes between healthy human individuals. Clones were sequenced by immunoSEQ multiplex PCR, and TCRdb holds only the in-frame ones, with some missing. This table has some 1,100,000 clones, approximately 80% appearing once. Study results and caveats: The naive CD4 repertoires of a few donors were compared, and approximately 4.7% of clonotypes were shared. Compared with memory subsets, naive subsets generally had larger estimated richness.

Sample: memory CD4+ T cells from PBMCs. Sample subset: CD45RA-negative fraction. The TCR originated in a man aged 18 to 35 in good health. Some clones in this sample may be carry-over from other donors' samples. J is TRBJ2-3 and V is TRBV29-1; D is unresolved. CDR3 amino acids: CSVLLNTQYF. The CDR3 nucleotides read TGCAGCGTTTTGTTGAATACGCAGTATTTT.